This is a list of T cell receptor beta chains from one sample in a study of T cell responses to AZD1222 COVID-19 vaccine. TCRdb keeps only in-frame clones here, not all; method: immunoSEQ multiplex PCR. The sample comprises roughly 66,000 clones, 84% of which are singletons, and around 7.8% rests with the top ten. Material: peripheral blood, obtained on day 0 of AZD1222 vaccination. The receptors derive from an adult in good health. Both conserved end residues are trimmed from each CDR3.

v_call: TRBV6-5
j_call: TRBJ1-1
cdr3_aa: ASSYSPVMNTEAF

v_call: TRBV9
j_call: TRBJ2-6
cdr3_aa: ASSVGQAGANVLT

v_call: TRBV27
j_call: TRBJ2-7
cdr3_aa: ASSLFVEGIYEQY

v_call: TRBV6-5
j_call: TRBJ1-6
cdr3_aa: ASSTLRDLSPLH

v_call: TRBV11-3
j_call: TRBJ2-3
cdr3_aa: ASSLLGGSPDTQY

v_call: TRBV4-2
j_call: TRBJ1-5
cdr3_aa: ASSQDEFSPQH

v_call: TRBV2
j_call: TRBJ1-2
cdr3_aa: ASTWAHNLYGYT

v_call: TRBV11-2
j_call: TRBJ2-7
cdr3_aa: ASRGGWGSSYEQY

v_call: TRBV6-5
j_call: TRBJ1-4
cdr3_aa: ASSSDRVGYEKLF

v_call: TRBV6-1
j_call: TRBJ1-3
cdr3_aa: ASSDNLQGARRNTIY

v_call: TRBV19
j_call: TRBJ2-3
cdr3_aa: ASAGTSGHTDTQY

v_call: TRBV6-5
j_call: TRBJ1-5
cdr3_aa: ASRRQFSGPQH